One sample yielded the 9 T cell receptor beta chains listed below, sequenced in a study of lymphopenia after photon versus proton radiotherapy. This table comes from immunoSEQ multiplex PCR, and its TCRdb copy is limited to in-frame clones, with some not included. The sample holds under 9,500 clones, 85% to 95% seen once. The sample was peripheral blood, taken from a patient treated with photon-based radiotherapy. Receptors were obtained from a woman in her fifties or sixties with cholangiocarcinoma.

The V gene is TRBV2, the J gene TRBJ1-2, with 7 bases lining up with TRBD1. CDR1 is SNHLY and CDR2 is FYNNEI in the germline V gene. The junction had 4 bases not matched to a gene; V was cut back by 4 bases and J by 8 bases. The CDR3 has 12 residues. CDR3 residues: CASSGDSWGYTF. Here the CDR3 DNA reads TGTGCCAGCAGTGGGGACAGCTGGGGCTACACCTTC.

This clone was counted a single time. The chain recombines TRBV25-1 with TRBJ2-3; D remains ambiguous. The germline gives CDR1 MGHDK, CDR2 SYGVNS. The CDR3 is made up of 14 amino acids. Trimming left V 3 bases short and J 0 bases short, with 7 bases between. The CDR3 DNA is TGTGCCAGCAGTGATGCCGCCAGCACAGATACGCAGTATTTT. The encoded protein is CASSDAASTDTQYF.

This chain joins TRBV10-3 and TRBJ2-5, with TRBD2 as a possible D gene (5 bases). From germline, CDR1 is ENHRY and CDR2 SYGVKD. V was clipped by 8 bases and J by 5 bases, with 15 bases between them. This CDR3 is built from 13 residues. The CDR3 region has the DNA TGTGCCATCCGAAGTGAGGGTGTGGAGACCCAGTACTTC. Amino acid sequence: CAIRSEGVETQYF.

The chain recombines TRBV6-5 with TRBJ1-2; 8 positions agree with TRBD1. The junction had 2 bases not matched to a gene; V was cut back by 6 bases and J by 5 bases. This CDR3 is 12 amino acids long. The V gene's germline CDR1 is MNHEY and CDR2 SVGAGI. The CDR3 loop is CASRDRVYGYTF. The CDR3 DNA sequence: TGTGCCAGCAGGGACAGGGTATATGGCTACACCTTC.

The CDR3 protein is CASSPQGQGVNTEAFF. The CDR3 bases are TGTGCCAGCTCACCACAGGGGCAGGGGGTGAACACTGAAGCTTTCTTT. The J gene is TRBJ1-1, the V gene TRBV18; 7 bases agree with TRBD1. Trimming removed 1 base from V and 0 bases from J; junction bases left unmatched: 5. CDR3 length equals 16 residues. From germline, CDR1 is KGHSH and CDR2 LQKENI. Full variable domain (remainder filled in from reference TRBV18 and TRBJ1-1): NAGVMQNPRHLVRRRGQEARLRCSPMKGHSHVYWYRQLPEEGLKFMVYLQKENIIDESGMPKERFSAEFPKEGPSILRIQQVVRGDSAAYFCASSPQGQGVNTEAFFGQGTRLTVV.

V is TRBV19 and J is TRBJ1-2, with 7 bases aligning to TRBD1. After removal of 10 bases from V and 5 bases from J, the junction contained 16 bases not matched to a gene. The length of the CDR3 is 15 residues. Looked up from germline, CDR1 is LNHDA and CDR2 is SQIVND (reference sequence). The CDR3 region has the DNA TGTGCCACCTTGACAGGGCTCTCCGCGGGATATGGCTACACCTTC. Protein product: CATLTGLSAGYGYTF.

The chain uses TRBV10-3 and TRBJ1-3; perhaps TRBD1 as D (5 bases). Per the germline V gene, CDR1 is ENHRY and CDR2 is SYGVKD. V dropped 0 bases and J dropped 1 base, with 7 bases sitting between them. The CDR3 has 15 amino acids. The CDR3 region is CAISESRVSGNTIYF. The CDR3 DNA follows: TGTGCCATCAGTGAGTCCAGGGTTTCTGGAAACACCATATATTTT.

The chain links TRBV27 to TRBJ2-1; no clear D gene. The ends were cut back, 4 bases at V and 10 bases at J, with 11 bases in the middle. Germline-derived CDR1 and CDR2 are MNHEY and SMNVEV (reference sequence). This CDR3 contains 12 residues. CDR3 in amino acids: CASSSRVEEQFF. CDR3 DNA: TGTGCCAGCAGTTCTCGGGTAGAAGAGCAGTTCTTC.

The V call is TRBV7-9, the J call TRBJ2-3; TRBD2 matches at 12 bases. The CDR3 extends over 16 amino acids. The germline gives CDR1 SEHNR, CDR2 FQNEAQ (reference sequence). Germline trimming cut 5 bases from V and 4 bases from J; bases unmatched to any gene: 7. This chain's CDR3 is CASSPRLAGEADTQYF. The CDR3 region has the DNA TGTGCCAGCAGCCCACGACTAGCGGGGGAGGCAGATACGCAGTATTTT.